The present TCR beta chain was sequenced within a study of T cells in Graves' hyperthyroidism and ophthalmopathy. In the study overall: Specimen type is peripheral blood, collected at initial diagnosis prior to any treatment. Study outcomes and limitations: Blood also contained most expanded thyroid clonotypes above 0.001. Onset of ophthalmopathy came a median 6.5 months after the model predicted it.

In the ophthalmopathy cohort, Clinical Activity Score was at least 3, NOSPECS grade at least 4, and duration under 3 months. It was RNA transcripts that yielded the amplified TCR beta CDR3 regions. The study used the HTBI primer set for a first-round RT-PCR of the TCR CDR3. TCRdb reprocessed the multiplex PCR reads with MiXCR, giving one entry per CDR3 protein. The sample yields roughly 650,000 distinct CDR3 sequences, 16% seen once. The CDR3 runs to 19 residues. Trimming at V came to 0 bases and at J to 0 bases, leaving 11 bases not matched to a gene. Germline lookup yields CDR1 LNHDA and CDR2 SQIVND (reference sequence). Notes on this clonotype: Its antigen is undetermined.

The receptor's source is a woman in her 40s with Graves' ophthalmopathy. The V gene is TRBV19, the J gene TRBJ2-1; 7 positions match TRBD2. Sequencing was carried out using blood. The CDR3 protein is CASSIDPGGIGVSYNEQFF. CDR3 bases: TGTGCCAGTAGTATAGATCCGGGGGGTATTGGGGTCTCCTACAATGAGCAGTTCTTC.